This T cell receptor beta chain stems from a study of blood T cell repertoires in COVID-19. Turning to the study itself: Some COVID-19 samples were acute and others convalescent; all came from the United States, Italy and Spain.

The protocol was immunoSEQ multiplex PCR, while the TCRdb copy is restricted to in-frame clones and leaves out a portion. This sample has about 150,000 clones, with 75% to 85% found just once. The germline V gene has CDR1 SGHNT and CDR2 YYREEE (reference sequence). The germline V and J ends were trimmed by 4 bases and 7 bases, with 18 bases remaining between them. This CDR3 has 14 amino acids. Sequencing was performed on peripheral blood. The sequence derives from a man between 60 and 75 years old with acute or convalescent COVID-19. The chain combines TRBV5-4 with TRBJ2-7; TRBD2 might be the D (6 bases). The CDR3 is CASSPSAGTWEQYF. The CDR3 bases are TGTGCCAGCAGCCCCTCCGCGGGAACGTGGGAGCAGTACTTC.